The sequence of this T cell receptor beta chain was determined in a study of shared clonotypes between healthy human individuals. Study outcomes and limitations: Sharing across four donors was highest in naive CD4 (approximately 5%) and lowest in memory CD8 (around 0.4%). Clonotypes shared by all four donors outscored non-shared clonotypes in generation probability.

There are 11 residues in the CDR3. The ends were cut back, 1 base at V and 10 bases at J, with 7 bases in the middle. Germline lookup yields CDR1 SGHTA and CDR2 FQGNSA. Comment on this clone: The antigen remains unidentified.

The assay was carried out at the deep level. Profiling relied on immunoSEQ multiplex PCR, and the TCRdb table lists in-frame clones only, not all of them. This table holds about 1.1 million clones, about 72% found once. The origin of this receptor is a man aged 18 to 29 in good health. Some clones in this sample may be carry-over from other donors' samples. This chain connects TRBV7-2 to TRBJ1-1, with D uncertain. Sequencing was performed on memory CD4+ T cells from PBMCs. Regarding subset: CD45RA-negative fraction. The CDR3 DNA sequence: TGTGCCAGCAGCTTAGTACGGGGAGCTTTCTTT. Protein: CASSLVRGAFF. Combining the CDR3 with reference TRBV7-2 and TRBJ1-1 gives the whole variable domain GAGVSQSPSNKVTEKGKDVELRCDPISGHTALYWYRQSLGQGLEFLIYFQGNSAPDKSGLPSDRFSAERTGGSVSTLTIQRTQQEDSAVYLCASSLVRGAFFGQGTRLTVV.